Shown below are 23 T cell receptor beta chains from a single sample sequenced in a study of OX40 agonist ivuxolimab in advanced cancers. The table came from immunoSEQ multiplex PCR; TCRdb's copy has only in-frame clones and leaves some out. The sample lists about 49,000 clones, about four fifths occurring once. Sequencing used CD4+ or CD8+ T cells sorted from blood, obtained in a trial of the OX40 agonist ivuxolimab. The source is an adult with an advanced solid tumor such as melanoma, head and neck, liver or kidney cancer.

This chain uses TRBV5-1 with TRBJ1-4; D gene ambiguous. The germline V gene has CDR1 SGHRS and CDR2 YFSETQ. The CDR3 sequence is 15 residues long. V was trimmed by 0 bases and J by 4 bases, leaving 10 bases between them. The CDR3 DNA reads as TGCGCCAGCAGCTTGGAGGGCCTTGATAATGAAAAACTGTTTTTT. This sequence encodes CASSLEGLDNEKLFF.

This clone was counted only a few times. The chain couples TRBV6-5 to TRBJ1-5; no clear D. Per germline, CDR1 MNHEY and CDR2 SVGAGI. This CDR3 is built from 12 residues. The germline V and J ends were trimmed by 6 bases and 5 bases, with 8 bases remaining between them. CDR3 coding DNA: TGTGCCAGCAGCCAAAGGGATCAGCCCCAGCATTTT. This codes for CASSQRDQPQHF.

The chain employs TRBV7-3 and TRBJ2-2, with D maybe TRBD1 (5 bases). Germline V gives CDR1 SGHTA, CDR2 FQGTGA. Deletions cut 1 base from V and 2 bases from J, with 11 bases between. This CDR3 contains 16 residues. The DNA of the CDR3 is TGTGCCAGCAGCTTAATGAATCAGGGTAACACCGGGGAGCTGTTTTTT. Translating it yields CASSLMNQGNTGELFF.

This chain joins TRBV5-6 and TRBJ1-2; no clear D. The germline CDR1 and CDR2 sequences are SGHDT and YYEEEE. The CDR3 extends over 13 amino acids. Deletions cut 4 bases from V and 8 bases from J, with 15 bases between. CDR3 bases: TGTGCCAGCAGCGCTGACATCTTCAGCGGCTACACCTTC. It encodes CASSADIFSGYTF.

V and J are TRBV5-1 and TRBJ1-4; D is possibly TRBD1 (6 bases). The V gene lost 5 bases and the J gene lost 4 bases, with 15 bases spanning the gap. The germline CDR1 and CDR2 sequences are SGHRS and YFSETQ. This CDR3 comprises 15 residues. In DNA form, the CDR3 reads TGCGCCAGCAGGCCTACAGGGTTCATTAATGAAAAACTGTTTTTT. Translated, it gives CASRPTGFINEKLFF.

This clone was recorded once. This chain joins TRBV5-1 and TRBJ2-7; a possible D gene is TRBD1 (6 bases). This CDR3 contains 14 residues. The germline gives CDR1 SGHRS, CDR2 YFSETQ. Trimming stripped 0 bases from V and 4 bases from J, with 11 bases between. The CDR3 here is CASSLAVGQYEQYF. In DNA, the CDR3 is TGCGCCAGCAGCTTGGCCGTCGGACAGTACGAGCAGTACTTC.

J is TRBJ2-2 and V is TRBV11-3; D is unclear. The V gene lost 8 bases and the J gene lost 6 bases, with 7 bases spanning the gap. The germline V gene encodes CDR1 SGHNT and CDR2 YENEEA. The CDR3 spans 11 residues. The CDR3 nucleotides are TGTGCCAGCGGAAAGTCCGGGGAGCTGTTTTTT. It encodes CASGKSGELFF.

V usage is TRBV18 and J usage is TRBJ1-2; D not resolved. The CDR3 covers 12 residues. The germline CDR1 and CDR2 sequences are KGHSH and LQKENI. V shed 8 bases and J shed 3 bases, with 10 bases lying between them. The chain's CDR3 is CASDLGDYGYTF. In DNA form, the CDR3 reads TGTGCCAGCGACCTGGGCGACTATGGCTACACCTTC.

The V call is TRBV5-8, the J call TRBJ2-6; unclear D gene. This CDR3 region has 18 residues. V was clipped by 4 bases and J by 0 bases, with 17 bases between them. CDR1 is SGHTS, CDR2 YDEGEE, per germline. The CDR3: CASSHFIGPLSGANVLTF. DNA of the CDR3: TGTGCCAGCAGCCATTTTATAGGACCGCTCTCTGGGGCCAACGTCCTGACTTTC.

The rearrangement uses TRBV28 and TRBJ2-7, with TRBD2 matching over 12 bases. The CDR3 sequence is 15 residues long. With 5 bases clipped from V and 2 bases from J, the junction kept 4 bases outside the gene matches. The germline gives CDR1 MDHEN, CDR2 SYDVKM. The CDR3 DNA is TGTGCCAGCAGTATCCTAGCGGGAGGGCCCTACGAGCAGTACTTC. This sequence encodes CASSILAGGPYEQYF.

CDR3 residues: CASKVEGLSEKLFF. In DNA form, the CDR3 reads TGTGCCAGCAAGGTGGAGGGCTTAAGTGAAAAACTGTTTTTT. This chain joins TRBV2 and TRBJ1-4, with D unclear. Germline V gene data show CDR1 as SNHLY and CDR2 as FYNNEI. V was cut by 7 bases and J by 7 bases, with 16 bases left in between. This CDR3 is built from 14 residues.

The chain combines TRBV19 with TRBJ2-7; perhaps TRBD1 as D (6 bases). The CDR3 is made up of 16 amino acids. Germline V gives CDR1 LNHDA, CDR2 SQIVND (reference sequence). V shed 5 bases and J shed 0 bases, with 17 bases lying between them. Written as DNA, the CDR3 is TGTGCCAGTAGTGTCCAGACAGGAGGAAACTCCTACGAGCAGTACTTC. Translation gives CASSVQTGGNSYEQYF.

The rearrangement joins TRBV5-6 to TRBJ2-1, with 9 bases identical to TRBD2. Trimming took 5 bases from V and 9 from J; bases not matched to a gene: 6. Germline CDR1 and CDR2: SGHDT and YYEEEE. The CDR3 totals 13 residues. The CDR3 region has the DNA TGTGCCAGCAGTCCGGGACTAGCAACTGAGCAGTTCTTC. Translation gives CASSPGLATEQFF.

This clone showed up just once. The V call is TRBV2, the J call TRBJ2-1; TRBD1 matches 7 bases. This CDR3 comprises 10 residues. Losses at the gene ends were 4 bases for V and 15 bases for J; bases not matched to a gene: 3. Germline loops: CDR1 SNHLY, CDR2 FYNNEI. CDR3 DNA sequence: TGTGCCAGCAGTGGACAGGGTGGGTTCTTC. The encoded protein is CASSGQGGFF.

The chain is built from TRBV20-1 and TRBJ2-3; possibly TRBD2 for D (5 bases). The CDR3 consists of 10 residues. Germline CDR1 is DFQATT and CDR2 is SNEGSKA (reference sequence). The V end was cut by 6 bases, the J end by 9 bases, with 10 bases between. CDR3 protein: CSAPSGTQYF. The CDR3 DNA follows: TGCAGTGCCCCCAGCGGCACGCAGTATTTT.

The rearrangement uses TRBV7-8 and TRBJ2-2; D ambiguous. V was shortened by 2 bases and J by 1 base, with 5 bases between the two germline ends. Looked up from germline, CDR1 is SGHVS and CDR2 is FQNEAQ. This CDR3 is 14 amino acids long. DNA for the CDR3: TGTGCCAGCAGCTTATGGGAGAACACCGGGGAGCTGTTTTTT. Translation: CASSLWENTGELFF. Combining the CDR3 with reference TRBV7-8 and TRBJ2-2 gives the whole variable domain GAGVSQSPRYKVAKRGQDVALRCDPISGHVSLFWYQQALGQGPEFLTYFQNEAQLDKSGLPSDRFFAERPEGSVSTLKIQRTQQEDSAVYLCASSLWENTGELFFGEGSRLTVL.

V gene TRBV7-3 combines with J gene TRBJ2-5, with D unclear. Germline V gene data show CDR1 as SGHTA and CDR2 as FQGTGA. V dropped 5 bases and J dropped 4 bases, with 5 bases sitting between them. CDR3 size: 11 residues. The CDR3 DNA reads as TGTGCCAGCAGCGGCGGAGAGACCCAGTACTTC. It specifies CASSGGETQYF.

The CDR3: CASSLQGRGAFF. The CDR3 DNA reads TGTGCCAGCAGTTTACAGGGGAGGGGAGCTTTCTTT. This sequence joins TRBV2 and TRBJ1-1; the match to TRBD1 covers 7 bases. This CDR3 is built from 12 residues. V shed 5 bases and J 10 bases; nucleotides not matched to a gene: 7. From germline, CDR1 is SNHLY and CDR2 FYNNEI.

The J gene is TRBJ2-7, the V gene TRBV7-9; D is perhaps TRBD1 or TRBD2 (5 bases each). Trimming took off 0 bases at V and 7 bases at J, with 13 bases between the two ends. This CDR3 is 14 amino acids long. Germline V gene sequence: CDR1 SEHNR, CDR2 FQNEAQ (reference sequence). As DNA, the CDR3 is TGTGCCAGCAGCTTAGCAGGGGACCTACCAGAGCAGTACTTC. Protein product: CASSLAGDLPEQYF.

This sequence joins TRBV18 and TRBJ2-1; 11 bases agree with TRBD2. The CDR3 runs 17 residues. CDR1 is KGHSH, CDR2 LQKENI, per germline. Trimming cost V 1 base and J 0 bases; bases outside gene matches: 2. The chain's CDR3 is CASSPRLAGHSYNEQFF. In DNA form, the CDR3 reads TGTGCCAGCTCACCACGACTAGCGGGGCACTCCTACAATGAGCAGTTCTTC.

The chain combines TRBV5-5 with TRBJ2-1; TRBD1 aligns across 8 bases. The germline CDR1 and CDR2 sequences are SGHKS and YYEKEE (reference sequence). V lost 2 bases and J lost 8; bases outside the gene matches: 9. There are 15 residues in the CDR3. This CDR3 reads CASSFGTGVRDEQFF. DNA for the CDR3: TGTGCCAGCAGCTTCGGGACAGGTGTTAGGGATGAGCAGTTCTTC. The full variable domain, completed using reference TRBV5-5 and TRBJ2-1, is DAGVTQSPTHLIKTRGQQVTLRCSPISGHKSVSWYQQVLGQGPQFIFQYYEKEERGRGNFPDRFSARQFPNYSSELNVNALLLGDSALYLCASSFGTGVRDEQFFGPGTRLTVL.

This sequence joins TRBV5-1 and TRBJ2-7, with D perhaps matching TRBD2 (6 bases). V lost 7 bases to trimming and J lost 5 bases, with 13 bases between them. Germline CDR1 SGHRS, CDR2 YFSETQ. The CDR3 extends over 12 amino acids. The CDR3 reads CASRASADEQYF. The CDR3 DNA sequence: TGCGCCAGCCGCGCTAGCGCTGACGAGCAGTACTTC. The full variable domain, completed using reference TRBV5-1 and TRBJ2-7, is KAGVTQTPRYLIKTRGQQVTLSCSPISGHRSVSWYQQTPGQGLQFLFEYFSETQRNKGNFPGRFSGRQFSNSRSEMNVSTLELGDSALYLCASRASADEQYFGPGTRLTVT.

In this sample, this clone turned up a few times. The gene calls are TRBV30 and TRBJ1-1; D is possibly TRBD1 (6 bases). The CDR3 totals 14 residues. CDR1 is GTSNPN, CDR2 SVGIG, per germline (reference sequence). V was pared by 1 base and J by 1 base, with 10 bases between. DNA for the CDR3: TGTGCCTGGAGTGGTGACAGGCGGAACACTGAAGCTTTCTTT. The encoded protein is CAWSGDRRNTEAFF.